This TCR beta chain was found in a study of shared clonotypes between healthy human individuals. Study-wide findings and caveats: Shared across a few donors were around 5% of the naive CD4 clonotypes.

Trimming pared 0 bases from V and 0 bases from J, leaving 4 bases between. The CDR3 has 14 amino acids. Germline V gene data show CDR1 as KGHSH and CDR2 as LQKENI. The donors were all Caucasian adults (living in Nashville, Tennessee). Remarks on this clone: Its specificity is unknown. A read error is likely here: a far larger clone is one base away.

The run depth of the assay was deep. TCRdb's table, derived via immunoSEQ multiplex PCR, lists solely in-frame clones and lacks some. Here the sample spans over 950,000 clones, approximately 75% being singletons. The source of this sequence is a man aged 18 to 30 in good health. Some clones in this sample may be carry-over from other donors' samples. Input material: memory CD4+ T cells from PBMCs. The subset: CD45RA-negative fraction. This chain joins TRBV18 and TRBJ2-3; D unclear. As DNA, the CDR3 is TGTGCCAGCTCACCACCGTCCAGCACAGATACGCAGTATTTT. Its translation is CASSPPSSTDTQYF.